The 29 T cell receptor beta chains reported below all come from one sample, sequenced in a study. TCRdb called the RT-PCR reads again in MiXCR, with one record for every CDR3 protein. The top ten hold around 3.3% of the sample, which has hundreds of thousands of distinct CDR3 sequences, approximately 14% seen once. Sequencing was carried out using memory CD4+ T cells from blood. Receptors originate from a female donor in good health, serving as a healthy control.

At least ten counts were recorded for this clonotype. The chain has TRBV7-2 and TRBJ2-7, with D unclear. Germline V gene data show CDR1 as SGHTA and CDR2 as FQGNSA. V was cut by 3 bases and J by 0 bases, with 12 bases left in between. CDR3 length: 15 residues. The CDR3 DNA is TGTGCCAGCAGCTTTCGGAAGACGAGCTCCTACGAGCAGTACTTC. Its protein is CASSFRKTSSYEQYF.

This clonotype was seen many times. This chain joins TRBV4-3 and TRBJ1-2; no clear D gene. Per the germline V gene, CDR1 is LGHNA and CDR2 is YSLEER. V lost 0 bases and J 4 bases, leaving 9 bases between the germline ends. This CDR3 has 14 amino acids. The CDR3 region has the DNA TGCGCCAGCAGCCAAGATATGGGGTTCTATGGCTACACCTTC. It encodes CASSQDMGFYGYTF.

At least ten counts were recorded for this clonotype. The J gene is TRBJ1-3, the V gene TRBV6-5, with D unresolved. CDR1 and CDR2 (germline): MNHEY, SVGAGI. V lost 4 bases and J lost 2, with 9 bases in between. The CDR3 extends over 14 amino acids. CDR3 region: CASSSTQTGNTIYF. The DNA for the CDR3 is TGTGCCAGCAGTTCCACCCAAACTGGAAACACCATATATTTT.

The V gene is TRBV6-1, the J gene TRBJ1-4; D not certain. CDR1 is MNHNS and CDR2 is SASEGT in the germline V gene. The CDR3 loop spans 15 amino acids. Trimming took 1 base from V and 0 from J, leaving 6 bases between them. CDR3 in amino acids: CASSEVAATNEKLFF. The CDR3 nucleotides read TGTGCCAGCAGTGAAGTAGCAGCAACTAATGAAAAACTGTTTTTT.

This chain uses TRBV6-6 with TRBJ2-3; D is uncertain. V shed 6 bases and J shed 4 bases, with 8 bases lying between them. Germline V gene data show CDR1 as MNHNY and CDR2 as SVGAGI (reference sequence). The CDR3 spans 12 residues. The CDR3 protein is CASRTRADTQYF. CDR3 sequence (DNA): TGTGCCAGCAGGACTCGAGCAGATACGCAGTATTTT.

At least ten counts were recorded for this clonotype. The chain uses TRBV5-1 and TRBJ1-1; 9 bases are shared with TRBD1. Trimming at V came to 4 bases and at J to 3 bases, leaving 1 base not matched to a gene. CDR3 length equals 13 residues. From germline, CDR1 is SGHRS and CDR2 YFSETQ. The CDR3 DNA sequence: TGCGCCAGCAGCCGGACAGGGGACACTGAAGCTTTCTTT. Its translation is CASSRTGDTEAFF.

V usage is TRBV18 and J usage is TRBJ2-7; D might be TRBD1 (6 bases). Germline V CDR1 and CDR2: KGHSH, LQKENI. Trimming stripped 6 bases from V and 3 bases from J, with 18 bases between. This CDR3 comprises 15 residues. CDR3 amino acids: CASSSTGQGNYEQYF. The DNA for the CDR3 is TGTGCCAGCTCGTCCACAGGGCAGGGGAACTACGAGCAGTACTTC.

CDR3 protein: CSVTGGSQETQYF. DNA of the CDR3: TGCAGCGTCACCGGGGGGTCCCAAGAGACCCAGTACTTC. The chain recombines TRBV29-1 with TRBJ2-5; 7 bases are shared with TRBD2. CDR1 is SQVTM and CDR2 is ANQGSEA in the germline V gene. This CDR3 spans 13 amino acids. Trimming cost V 6 bases and J 1 base; bases outside gene matches: 5.

This clonotype was detected a few times. This sequence joins TRBV6-2 or TRBV6-3 and TRBJ1-4; tentative D call: TRBD1 (6 bases). Germline CDR1 and CDR2: MNHEY and SVGEGT. Trimming removed 6 bases at V and 7 bases at J, with 15 bases between. The CDR3 covers 14 residues. CDR3 protein: CASRRQVGIEKLFF. In DNA, the CDR3 is TGTGCCAGCAGGCGACAGGTTGGGATTGAAAAACTGTTTTTT.

V gene TRBV20-1 combines with J gene TRBJ2-2; D is unclear. The CDR3 consists of 13 residues. Trimming left V 0 bases short and J 3 bases short, with 5 bases between. The germline gives CDR1 DFQATT, CDR2 SNEGSKA (reference sequence). This CDR3 is CSARDSYTGELFF. The CDR3 coding sequence is TGCAGTGCTAGAGACTCTTACACCGGGGAGCTGTTTTTT.

This rearrangement joins TRBV5-4 to TRBJ2-1, with TRBD2 matching 10 bases. J lost 7 bases, V lost 4 bases, and 5 bases had no gene match. From germline, CDR1 is SGHNT and CDR2 YYREEE (reference sequence). The CDR3 contains 14 residues. CDR3 amino acids: CASSRKLAGNEQFF. The DNA for the CDR3 is TGTGCCAGCAGCCGCAAACTAGCGGGGAATGAGCAGTTCTTC.

The rearrangement links TRBV7-3 to TRBJ2-1, with a tentative D call TRBD1 (6 bases). The CDR3 has 11 residues. Germline CDR1 and CDR2: SGHTA and FQGTGA. V lost 2 bases and J lost 12, with 8 bases in between. CDR3 amino acids: CASSLGDTQFF. In DNA, the CDR3 is TGTGCCAGCAGCTTAGGGGACACGCAGTTCTTC. Together with reference TRBV7-3 and TRBJ2-1, the CDR3 gives the full variable domain: GAGVSQTPSNKVTEKGKYVELRCDPISGHTALYWYRQSLGQGPEFLIYFQGTGAADDSGLPNDRFFAVRPEGSVSTLKIQRTERGDSAVYLCASSLGDTQFFGPGTRLTVL.

This clonotype was recorded many times. V gene TRBV20-1 combines with J gene TRBJ2-7; D not certain. The CDR3 is made up of 14 amino acids. CDR1 is DFQATT, CDR2 SNEGSKA, per germline (reference sequence). For the CDR3, the DNA is TGCAGCCCGACCCGAGCCGAGTCCGCCTACGAGCAGTACTTC. Encoded protein: CSPTRAESAYEQYF.

The J gene is TRBJ1-2, the V gene TRBV20-1; weak D call: TRBD1 (6 bases). Per the germline V gene, CDR1 is DFQATT and CDR2 is SNEGSKA (reference sequence). Between the trimmed V and J ends, which lost 1 base and 8 bases, there was a span of 11 bases. This CDR3 has 12 amino acids. CDR3 DNA: TGCAGTGCTAGAGTGGGGGCTCGGGGCTACACCTTC. Translation gives CSARVGARGYTF.

This clonotype was recorded at least ten times. The V gene is TRBV5-1, the J gene TRBJ2-7; 9 nucleotides match TRBD1. Germline CDR1 is SGHRS and CDR2 is YFSETQ. J was trimmed by 5 bases and V by 5 bases; bases with no gene match: 8. The CDR3 consists of 14 residues. CDR3 nucleotides: TGCGCCAGCAGTAAACCGGGACAGGGCCACGAGCAGTACTTC. Its translation: CASSKPGQGHEQYF.

Only a few counts were recorded for this clonotype. This rearrangement joins TRBV25-1 to TRBJ1-6, with 8 bases lining up with TRBD1. Unmatched junction bases numbered 8, after V lost 3 bases and J lost 10 bases. The germline gives CDR1 MGHDK, CDR2 SYGVNS. This CDR3 region has 15 residues. The CDR3 DNA is TGTGCCAGCAGTGACCATGGACAGGGCTACTCACCCCTCCACTTT. Translating gives CASSDHGQGYSPLHF.

In its sample, this clonotype was seen a few times. The rearrangement joins TRBV20-1 to TRBJ2-3; 8 bases are a match to TRBD2. The V gene end was trimmed by 3 bases and the J gene end by 3 bases; junction bases not matched to a gene: 2. This CDR3 has 13 amino acids. Looked up from germline, CDR1 is DFQATT and CDR2 is SNEGSKA (reference sequence). For the CDR3, the DNA is TGCAGTGCTAGGTCTAGCGGGACAGATACGCAGTATTTT. As protein: CSARSSGTDTQYF.

This clonotype was recorded a few times. This chain joins TRBV6-5 and TRBJ2-1, with 8 bases fitting TRBD1. The CDR3 is 16 residues long. Germline lookup yields CDR1 MNHEY and CDR2 SVGAGI. Trimming at V came to 1 base and at J to 7 bases, leaving 9 bases not matched to a gene. CDR3 sequence: CASSYFQGAGGNEQFF. The CDR3 nucleotides read TGTGCCAGCAGTTACTTCCAGGGGGCTGGAGGGAATGAGCAGTTCTTC.

This clonotype was seen more than once but under ten times. V gene TRBV6-4 combines with J gene TRBJ2-1; TRBD2 matches at 16 bases. Germline V lookup: CDR1 MRHNA, CDR2 SNTAGT. This CDR3 is built from 18 residues. Trimming at V came to 4 bases and at J to 9 bases, leaving 12 bases not matched to a gene. The CDR3, as DNA: TGTGCCAGCAGTGCCAGCCCGGGACTAGCGGGAGGGCCTGGTGAGCAGTTCTTC. Protein: CASSASPGLAGGPGEQFF.

This clonotype was detected a few times. The chain employs TRBV6-1 and TRBJ1-6, with 9 bases fitting TRBD1. Germline V gives CDR1 MNHNS, CDR2 SASEGT. CDR3 length: 16 residues. The trim removed 4 bases at V and 7 bases at J, leaving 8 bases unmatched. The CDR3 DNA sequence: TGTGCCAGCAGTGGGGCCGGGACAGGGCCGAATTCACCCCTCCACTTT. Amino acid sequence: CASSGAGTGPNSPLHF.

This clonotype was seen only a few times. The chain joins TRBV27 to TRBJ2-2; 9 positions match TRBD1. CDR1 and CDR2 from the germline V gene are MNHEY and SMNVEV (reference sequence). V gave up 11 bases and J gave up 6 bases; unmatched junction bases: 13. There are 15 residues in the CDR3. The CDR3 reads CAGPWDREVAGELFF. The CDR3 DNA follows: TGTGCCGGACCGTGGGACAGGGAAGTGGCCGGGGAGCTGTTTTTT.

The chain combines TRBV5-1 with TRBJ2-4; no firm D call. Germline V gene data show CDR1 as SGHRS and CDR2 as YFSETQ. This CDR3 region has 15 residues. Trimming took 4 bases from V and 1 from J, leaving 12 bases between them. The CDR3 coding sequence is TGCGCCAGCAGCCCTAACGCTGGGGCCAAAAACATTCAGTACTTC. Amino acids: CASSPNAGAKNIQYF.

This clonotype was found a few times. V is TRBV5-1 and J is TRBJ2-7; 9 bases align to TRBD2. The ends lost 4 bases at V and 6 bases at J; junction bases unmatched: 8. The CDR3 sequence is 14 residues long. The V gene's germline CDR1 is SGHRS and CDR2 YFSETQ. The CDR3 is CASSDGTSNGEQYF. The DNA for the CDR3 is TGCGCCAGCAGCGATGGGACTAGCAACGGCGAGCAGTACTTC.

The V gene is TRBV28, the J gene TRBJ2-7, with 8 bases lining up with TRBD2. Germline-derived CDR1 and CDR2 are MDHEN and SYDVKM. CDR3 length equals 15 residues. After removal of 6 bases from V and 6 bases from J, the junction contained 13 bases not matched to a gene. The CDR3 is CASRGTREGVGEQYF. CDR3 sequence (DNA): TGTGCCAGCAGGGGAACCCGGGAGGGGGTGGGCGAGCAGTACTTC.

A few counts support this clonotype. The gene calls are TRBV15 and TRBJ2-7; 11 bases are shared with TRBD1. Germline V lookup: CDR1 LNHNV, CDR2 YYDKDF (reference sequence). CDR3 length equals 15 residues. J gave up 4 bases and V 3 bases, and 5 bases lay outside the gene matches. The CDR3 DNA reads TGTGCCACCAGCAGTCCCGGGACAGGGGGGTACGAGCAGTACTTC. Its translation: CATSSPGTGGYEQYF.

The chain joins TRBV9 to TRBJ1-4; TRBD1 matches 10 bases. This CDR3 region has 15 residues. The germline V gene encodes CDR1 SGDLS and CDR2 YYNGEE. V gave up 3 bases and J gave up 7 bases; unmatched junction bases: 6. Here the CDR3 reads CASSGPGQGTEKLFF. In DNA, the CDR3 is TGTGCCAGCAGCGGACCGGGACAGGGGACTGAAAAACTGTTTTTT.

This clonotype was counted between two and nine times. The chain is built from TRBV28 and TRBJ2-1, with 12 bases identical to TRBD2. This CDR3 is 16 amino acids long. The V and J ends lost 4 bases and 15 bases, in that order; junction bases with no gene match: 16. The germline CDR1 and CDR2 sequences are MDHEN and SYDVKM. The CDR3 DNA sequence: TGTGCCAGCAGTTCCTCTGGGGGGCTAGCGGGAGGGCCGCCGTTCTTC. This gives the protein CASSSSGGLAGGPPFF.

This clonotype was recorded at least ten times. The rearrangement links TRBV27 to TRBJ1-2; 8 bases match TRBD1. Germline CDR1 is MNHEY and CDR2 is SMNVEV (reference sequence). The V gene end was trimmed by 5 bases and the J gene end by 4 bases; junction bases not matched to a gene: 18. CDR3 size: 18 residues. DNA of the CDR3: TGTGCCAGCAGTCCACCACTGGGGGACAGGCCACAGGGCTATGGCTACACCTTC. Its protein is CASSPPLGDRPQGYGYTF.

The rearrangement uses TRBV20-1 and TRBJ2-1; 10 nucleotides match TRBD2. Germline trimming cut 4 bases from V and 5 bases from J; bases unmatched to any gene: 5. The CDR3 is made up of 14 amino acids. Per germline, CDR1 DFQATT and CDR2 SNEGSKA (reference sequence). In DNA form, the CDR3 reads TGCAGTGCTAAAGCCACTAGCGGGAACAATGAGCAGTTCTTC. It translates to CSAKATSGNNEQFF.